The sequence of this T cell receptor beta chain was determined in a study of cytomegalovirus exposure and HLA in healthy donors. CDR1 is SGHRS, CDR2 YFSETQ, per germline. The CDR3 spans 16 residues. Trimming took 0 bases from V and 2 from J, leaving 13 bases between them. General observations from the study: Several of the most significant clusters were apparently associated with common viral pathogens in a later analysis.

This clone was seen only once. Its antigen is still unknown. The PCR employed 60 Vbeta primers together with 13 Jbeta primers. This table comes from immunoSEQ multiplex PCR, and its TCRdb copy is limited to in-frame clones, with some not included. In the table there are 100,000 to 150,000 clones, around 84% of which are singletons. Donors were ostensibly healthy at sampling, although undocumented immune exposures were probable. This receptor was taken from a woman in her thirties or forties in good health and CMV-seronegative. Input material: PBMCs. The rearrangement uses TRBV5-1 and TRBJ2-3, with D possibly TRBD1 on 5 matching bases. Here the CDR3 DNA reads TGCGCCAGCAGCTTGGCGACAGCTAGACACACAGATACGCAGTATTTT. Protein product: CASSLATARHTDTQYF.